One T cell receptor (beta chain) is described in this entry. This specimen comes from a study of blood T cell repertoires in COVID-19. Study-level information: PBMCs, B-cell-depleted T cells, or T cells were the source of the cDNA or gDNA that made up the material.

The V segment lost 4 bases and the J segment 3 bases; nucleotides outside the gene matches: 9. Per the germline V gene, CDR1 is LNHDA and CDR2 is SQIVND (reference sequence). The CDR3 runs to 16 residues. As processed by the authors: By means of reference gene primer amplification, nucleated cell counts were estimated. TCRdb's table, derived via immunoSEQ multiplex PCR, lists solely in-frame clones and lacks some. From that table come the V and J calls and clone size; the DNA was used to work out D and trimming. The sample carries under 250,000 clones, about 80% recorded once. The sequence derives from a middle-aged man with active or convalescent COVID-19. Sequencing was performed on peripheral blood. V is TRBV19 and J is TRBJ1-5, with 7 bases matching TRBD1. For the CDR3, the DNA is TGTGCCAGTAGTAAATTTCCGGGACAGACCAATCAGCCCCAGCATTTT. This codes for CASSKFPGQTNQPQHF.